A single sample is the source of the 13 T cell receptor beta chains below, sequenced in a study of control samples from healthy donors and cancer patients. Clones were sequenced by immunoSEQ multiplex PCR, and TCRdb holds only the in-frame ones, with some missing. The data contain 100,000 to 150,000 clones, roughly 84% of them seen just once; the ten biggest clones take up about 8.7%. Sequencing used blood. The receptors here all came from a middle-aged man in good health.

The chain joins TRBV7-3 to TRBJ1-6; 7 bases line up with TRBD1. Germline trimming cut 5 bases from V and 5 bases from J; bases unmatched to any gene: 3. This CDR3 comprises 14 residues. Per germline, CDR1 SGHTA and CDR2 FQGTGA. This CDR3 is CASSPGTDNSPLHF. In nucleotides, the CDR3 is TGTGCCAGCAGCCCAGGGACAGATAATTCACCCCTCCACTTT. Combining the CDR3 with reference TRBV7-3 and TRBJ1-6 gives the whole variable domain GAGVSQTPSNKVTEKGKYVELRCDPISGHTALYWYRQSLGQGPEFLIYFQGTGAADDSGLPNDRFFAVRPEGSVSTLKIQRTERGDSAVYLCASSPGTDNSPLHFGNGTRLTVT.

This chain uses TRBV7-2 with TRBJ1-1; D remains ambiguous. This CDR3 region has 17 residues. V was trimmed by 1 base and J by 0 bases, leaving 15 bases between them. Germline V lookup: CDR1 SGHTA, CDR2 FQGNSA. The CDR3 nucleotides read TGTGCCAGCAGCTTAGACCAGTTGGCAATGTTGAACACTGAAGCTTTCTTT. Protein product: CASSLDQLAMLNTEAFF.

The genes are TRBV3-1 (or the pseudogene TRBV3-2) and TRBJ1-2; no reliable D call. Germline assignment: CDR1 LGHDT and CDR2 YNNKEL (reference sequence). CDR3 length equals 12 residues. V gave up 0 bases and J gave up 7 bases, with 6 bases separating them. The CDR3 protein is CASSQDISGYTF. The DNA of the CDR3 is TGTGCCAGCAGCCAAGATATAAGTGGCTACACCTTC.

This clone showed up just once. The rearrangement links TRBV30 to TRBJ2-5; TRBD1 agrees at 8 bases. The CDR3 has 16 residues. V shed 2 bases and J 8 bases; nucleotides not matched to a gene: 16. Germline V gives CDR1 GTSNPN, CDR2 SVGIG (reference sequence). CDR3 protein: CAWSTPTGVLRRTQYF. CDR3 sequence (DNA): TGTGCCTGGAGTACCCCGACAGGGGTTTTAAGGAGAACCCAGTACTTC.

The chain uses TRBV7-6 and TRBJ2-3; no clear D. Trimming took 1 base from V and 0 from J, leaving 20 bases between them. The germline V gene has CDR1 SGHVS and CDR2 FNYEAQ. This CDR3 comprises 19 residues. The CDR3, as DNA: TGTGCCAGCAGCTTAGAACGCGGTGACTTCCCAACTAGCACAGATACGCAGTATTTT. As protein: CASSLERGDFPTSTDTQYF.

J is TRBJ1-3 and V is TRBV29-1; 9 nucleotides line up with TRBD1. Germline values: CDR1 SQVTM, CDR2 ANQGSEA. After removal of 3 bases from V and 4 bases from J, the junction contained 4 bases not matched to a gene. There are 14 residues in the CDR3. The CDR3 sequence is CSVDVDRGGNTIYF. Written as DNA, the CDR3 is TGCAGCGTTGACGTGGACAGGGGAGGAAACACCATATATTTT.

V gene TRBV19 combines with J gene TRBJ2-7; 8 nucleotides line up with TRBD1. Germline-derived CDR1 and CDR2 are LNHDA and SQIVND (reference sequence). The CDR3 sequence is 14 residues long. The V and J ends lost 2 bases and 5 bases, in that order; junction bases with no gene match: 5. The CDR3 DNA reads TGTGCCAGTAGTATACCGGACAGGGCCGACGAGCAGTACTTC. As protein: CASSIPDRADEQYF.

The CDR3 is CASSLSDSTEAFF. CDR3 in DNA: TGCGCCAGCAGCTTATCTGACTCCACTGAAGCTTTCTTT. The chain couples TRBV5-1 to TRBJ1-1; D not certain. Germline lookup yields CDR1 SGHRS and CDR2 YFSETQ. The V end was cut by 2 bases, the J end by 4 bases, with 9 bases between. The CDR3 loop spans 13 amino acids.

The chain is built from TRBV5-8 and TRBJ2-7; D not resolved. Per germline, CDR1 SGHTS and CDR2 YDEGEE. The CDR3 loop spans 11 amino acids. With 0 bases removed from V and 5 bases from J, the gap between germline ends came to 3 bases. The CDR3 DNA reads as TGTGCCAGCAGCTTGGTGGACGAGCAGTACTTC. Translation: CASSLVDEQYF.

J is TRBJ1-1 and V is TRBV5-1; D is uncertain. Germline V gene lookup returns CDR1 SGHRS and CDR2 YFSETQ. The CDR3 sequence is 13 residues long. Deletions cut 1 base from V and 7 bases from J, with 11 bases between. The CDR3 DNA sequence: TGCGCCAGCAGCTTGAGCAGCGTCGTTGAAGCTTTCTTT. This codes for CASSLSSVVEAFF.

The chain couples TRBV19 to TRBJ2-5, with D possibly matching TRBD1 (5 bases). The V end lost 7 bases, the J end lost 4 bases, and 19 bases lay between the germline ends. Per germline, CDR1 LNHDA and CDR2 SQIVND (reference sequence). CDR3 size: 15 residues. CDR3 amino acids: CASTTGRSRRETQYF. The CDR3 DNA reads TGTGCCAGTACCACAGGCCGGAGTCGGAGAGAGACCCAGTACTTC.

The genes are TRBV18 and TRBJ2-3; perhaps TRBD2 as D (6 bases). V was cut by 1 base and J by 0 bases, with 8 bases left in between. Germline values: CDR1 KGHSH, CDR2 LQKENI. The CDR3 has 15 residues. Here the CDR3 reads CASSPQGGSTDTQYF. DNA of the CDR3: TGTGCCAGCTCACCACAGGGAGGAAGCACAGATACGCAGTATTTT.

The chain uses TRBV3-1 (or the pseudogene TRBV3-2) and TRBJ2-1, with 12 nucleotides matching TRBD2. CDR1 LGHDT and CDR2 YNNKEL come from the germline V gene (reference sequence). This CDR3 comprises 16 residues. The V gene end was trimmed by 3 bases and the J gene end by 3 bases; junction bases not matched to a gene: 3. In nucleotides, the CDR3 is TGTGCCAGCAGCCATCTAGCGGGGGGGCTCTACAATGAGCAGTTCTTC. Amino acid sequence: CASSHLAGGLYNEQFF.